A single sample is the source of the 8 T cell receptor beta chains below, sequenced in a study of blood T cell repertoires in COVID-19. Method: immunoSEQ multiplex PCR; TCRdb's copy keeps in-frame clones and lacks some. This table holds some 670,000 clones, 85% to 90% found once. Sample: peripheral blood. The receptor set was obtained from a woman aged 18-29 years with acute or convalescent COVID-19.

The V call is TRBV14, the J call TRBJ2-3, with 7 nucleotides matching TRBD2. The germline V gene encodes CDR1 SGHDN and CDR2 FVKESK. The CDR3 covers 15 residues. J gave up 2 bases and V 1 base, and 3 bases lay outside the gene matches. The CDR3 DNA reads TGTGCCAGCAGCCAAGTGGGACTAACCACAGATACGCAGTATTTT. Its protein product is CASSQVGLTTDTQYF.

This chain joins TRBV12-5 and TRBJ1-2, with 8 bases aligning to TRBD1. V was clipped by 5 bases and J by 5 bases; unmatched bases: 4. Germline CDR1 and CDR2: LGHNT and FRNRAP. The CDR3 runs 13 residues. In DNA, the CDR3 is TGTGCTAGTGGTCGGACAGGGAATTATGGCTACACCTTC. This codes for CASGRTGNYGYTF.

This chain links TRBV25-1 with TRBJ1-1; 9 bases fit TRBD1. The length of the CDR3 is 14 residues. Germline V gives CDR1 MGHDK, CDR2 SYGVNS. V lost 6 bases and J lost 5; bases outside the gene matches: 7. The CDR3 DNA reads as TGTGCCAGCAGCCAGACAGGGGGTGGGACTGAAGCTTTCTTT. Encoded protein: CASSQTGGGTEAFF.

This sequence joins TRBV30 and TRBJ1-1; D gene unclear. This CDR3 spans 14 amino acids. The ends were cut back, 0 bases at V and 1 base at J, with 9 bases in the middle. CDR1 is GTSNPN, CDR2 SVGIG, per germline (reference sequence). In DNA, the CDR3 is TGTGCCTGGAGTGTCATCTATGAGAACACTGAAGCTTTCTTT. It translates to CAWSVIYENTEAFF.

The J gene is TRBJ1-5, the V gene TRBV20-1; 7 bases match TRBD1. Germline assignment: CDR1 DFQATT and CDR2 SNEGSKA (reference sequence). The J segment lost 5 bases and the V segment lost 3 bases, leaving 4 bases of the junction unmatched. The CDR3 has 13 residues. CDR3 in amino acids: CSASGTEYQPQHF. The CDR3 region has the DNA TGCAGTGCTAGTGGGACAGAGTATCAGCCCCAGCATTTT.

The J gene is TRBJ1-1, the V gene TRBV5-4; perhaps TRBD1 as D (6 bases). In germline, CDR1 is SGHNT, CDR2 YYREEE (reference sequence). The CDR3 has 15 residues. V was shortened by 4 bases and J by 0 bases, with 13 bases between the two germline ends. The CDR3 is CASSRSTGLNTEAFF. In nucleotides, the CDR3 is TGTGCCAGCAGCCGAAGTACAGGGCTGAACACTGAAGCTTTCTTT.

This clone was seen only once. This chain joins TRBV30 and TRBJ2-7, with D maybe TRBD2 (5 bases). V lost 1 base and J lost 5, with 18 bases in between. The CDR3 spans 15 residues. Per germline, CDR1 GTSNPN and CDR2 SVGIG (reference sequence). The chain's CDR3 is CAWSGTLLSWHEQYF. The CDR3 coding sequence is TGTGCCTGGAGTGGGACTCTTTTAAGTTGGCACGAGCAGTACTTC.

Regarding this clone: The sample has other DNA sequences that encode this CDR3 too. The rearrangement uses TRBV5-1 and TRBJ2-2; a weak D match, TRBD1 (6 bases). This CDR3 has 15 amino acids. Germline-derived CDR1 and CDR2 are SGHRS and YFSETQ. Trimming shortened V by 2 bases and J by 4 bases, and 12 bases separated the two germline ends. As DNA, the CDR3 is TGCGCCAGCAGCTTCTTGGACAGATCCACCGGGGAGCTGTTTTTT. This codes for CASSFLDRSTGELFF.